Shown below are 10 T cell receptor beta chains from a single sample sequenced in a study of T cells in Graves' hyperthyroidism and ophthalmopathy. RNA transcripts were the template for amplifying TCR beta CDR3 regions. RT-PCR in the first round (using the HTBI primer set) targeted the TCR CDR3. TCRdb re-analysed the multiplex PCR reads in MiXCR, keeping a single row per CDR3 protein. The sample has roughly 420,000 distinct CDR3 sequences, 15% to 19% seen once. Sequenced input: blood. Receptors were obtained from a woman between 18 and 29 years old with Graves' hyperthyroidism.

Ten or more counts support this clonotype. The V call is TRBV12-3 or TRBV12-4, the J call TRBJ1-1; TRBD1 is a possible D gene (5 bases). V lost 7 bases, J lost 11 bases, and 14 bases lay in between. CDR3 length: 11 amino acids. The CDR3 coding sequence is TGTGCCAGCAACTCCGGGACTCAGGCTTTCTTT. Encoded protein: CASNSGTQAFF.

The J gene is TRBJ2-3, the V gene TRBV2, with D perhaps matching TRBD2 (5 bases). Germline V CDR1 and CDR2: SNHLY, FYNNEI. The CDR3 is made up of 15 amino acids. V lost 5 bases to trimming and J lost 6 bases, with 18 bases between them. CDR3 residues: CASSYSSDRRDTQYF. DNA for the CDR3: TGTGCCAGCAGTTACTCGAGTGACCGGAGGGATACGCAGTATTTT. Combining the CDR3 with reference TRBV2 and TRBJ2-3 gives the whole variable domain EPEVTQTPSHQVTQMGQEVILRCVPISNHLYFYWYRQILGQKVEFLVSFYNNEISEKSEIFDDQFSVERPDGSNFTLKIRSTKLEDSAMYFCASSYSSDRRDTQYFGPGTRLTVL.

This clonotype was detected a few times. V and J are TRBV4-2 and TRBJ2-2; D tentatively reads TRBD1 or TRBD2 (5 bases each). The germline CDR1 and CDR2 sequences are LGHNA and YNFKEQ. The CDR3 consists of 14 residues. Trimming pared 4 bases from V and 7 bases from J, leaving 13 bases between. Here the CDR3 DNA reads TGTGCCAGCAGCCGAGGGGAACTAGGCGGGGAGCTGTTTTTT. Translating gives CASSRGELGGELFF.

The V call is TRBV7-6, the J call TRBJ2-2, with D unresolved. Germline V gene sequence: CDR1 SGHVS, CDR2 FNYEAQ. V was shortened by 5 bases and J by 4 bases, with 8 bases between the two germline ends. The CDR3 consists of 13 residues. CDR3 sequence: CASSPATTGELFF. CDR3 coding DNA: TGTGCCAGCAGCCCCGCCACCACCGGGGAGCTGTTTTTT.

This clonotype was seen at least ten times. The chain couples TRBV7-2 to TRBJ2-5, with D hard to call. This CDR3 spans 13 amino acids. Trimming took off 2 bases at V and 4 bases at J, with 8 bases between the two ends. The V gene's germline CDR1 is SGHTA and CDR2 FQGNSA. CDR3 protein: CASSLNPGETQYF. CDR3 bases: TGTGCCAGCAGCTTAAATCCCGGAGAGACCCAGTACTTC. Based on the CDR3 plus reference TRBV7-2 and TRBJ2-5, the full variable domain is GAGVSQSPSNKVTEKGKDVELRCDPISGHTALYWYRQSLGQGLEFLIYFQGNSAPDKSGLPSDRFSAERTGGSVSTLTIQRTQQEDSAVYLCASSLNPGETQYFGPGTRLLVL.

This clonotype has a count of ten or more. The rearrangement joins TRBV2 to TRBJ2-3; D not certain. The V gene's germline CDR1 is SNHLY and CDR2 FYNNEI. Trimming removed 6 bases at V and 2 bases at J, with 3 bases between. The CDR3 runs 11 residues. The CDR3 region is CASRNTDTQYF. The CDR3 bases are TGTGCCAGCAGAAACACAGATACGCAGTATTTT.

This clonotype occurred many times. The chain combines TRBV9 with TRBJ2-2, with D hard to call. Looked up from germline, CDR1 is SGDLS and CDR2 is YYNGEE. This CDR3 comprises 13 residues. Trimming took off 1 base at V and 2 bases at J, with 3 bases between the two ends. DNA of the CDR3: TGTGCCAGCAGCGTAACTAACACCGGGGAGCTGTTTTTT. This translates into CASSVTNTGELFF.

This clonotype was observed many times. Written as DNA, the CDR3 is TGTGCCAGCAGTTCCCTAAAGCGGGGGCACACAGATACGCAGTATTTT. Translation gives CASSSLKRGHTDTQYF. V and J are TRBV6-5 and TRBJ2-3; 8 nucleotides align to TRBD2. V gave up 4 bases and J gave up 2 bases; unmatched junction bases: 8. This CDR3 is 16 amino acids long. CDR1 is MNHEY, CDR2 SVGAGI, per germline.

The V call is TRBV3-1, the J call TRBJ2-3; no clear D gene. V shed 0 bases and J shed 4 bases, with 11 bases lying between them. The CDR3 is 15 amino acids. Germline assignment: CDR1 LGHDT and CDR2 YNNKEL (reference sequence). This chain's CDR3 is CASSQDNEQPDTQYF. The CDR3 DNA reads TGTGCCAGCAGCCAAGATAACGAGCAGCCAGATACGCAGTATTTT.

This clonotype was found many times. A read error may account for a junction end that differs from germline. The CDR3 loop is CASSDPRIHSNQPRHF. Here the CDR3 DNA reads TGTGCCAGCAGTGATCCCAGGATCCATAGCAATCAGCCCCGGCATTTT. The chain couples TRBV2 to TRBJ1-5; unclear D gene. CDR3 length: 16 residues. Germline CDR1 is SNHLY and CDR2 is FYNNEI.